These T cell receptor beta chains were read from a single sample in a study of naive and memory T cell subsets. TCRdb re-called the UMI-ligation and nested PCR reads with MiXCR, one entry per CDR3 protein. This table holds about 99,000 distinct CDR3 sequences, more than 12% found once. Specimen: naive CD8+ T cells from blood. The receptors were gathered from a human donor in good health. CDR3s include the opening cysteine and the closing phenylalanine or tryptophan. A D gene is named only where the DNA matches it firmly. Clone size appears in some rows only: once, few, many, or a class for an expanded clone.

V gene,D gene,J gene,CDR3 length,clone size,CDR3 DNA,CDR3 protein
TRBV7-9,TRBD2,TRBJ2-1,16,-,TGTGCCAGCAGCGCACGGACTAGCGGAAACTACAATGAGCAGTTCTTC,CASSARTSGNYNEQFF
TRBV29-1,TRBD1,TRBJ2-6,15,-,TGCAGCGTCCGGGACAGGGAGTCTGGGGCCAACGTCCTGACTTTC,CSVRDRESGANVLTF
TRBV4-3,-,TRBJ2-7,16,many,TGCGCCAGCAGCCAAGGGAGGACCGAAGTCCCCTACGAGCAGTACTTC,CASSQGRTEVPYEQYF
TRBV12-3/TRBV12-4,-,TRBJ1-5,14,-,TGTGCCAGCAAGAACCAAGGGACGCTACAGCCCCAGCATTTT,CASKNQGTLQPQHF
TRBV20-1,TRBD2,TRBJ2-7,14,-,TGCAGTGCTAGAGTAGAGACTAGCGGGCACGAGCAGTACTTC,CSARVETSGHEQYF
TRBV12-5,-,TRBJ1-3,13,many,TGTGCTAGTGGTTTGCCCCTCGGAAACACCATATATTTT,CASGLPLGNTIYF
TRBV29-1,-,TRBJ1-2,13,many,TGCAGCGTTGAAGTGCCAGAAAGCTATGGCTACACCTTC,CSVEVPESYGYTF
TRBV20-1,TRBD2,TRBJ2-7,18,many,TGCAGTGCTAGATCCGGGACTAGCGGGAGTTACAGCTCCTACGAGCAGTACTTC,CSARSGTSGSYSSYEQYF
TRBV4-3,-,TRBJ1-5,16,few,TGCGCCAGCAGCCAAGAATGGCTGGGGGGGAATCAGCCCCAGCATTTT,CASSQEWLGGNQPQHF
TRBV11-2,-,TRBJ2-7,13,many,TGTGCCAGCAGCTTAGGGGAATTCCGCGAGCAGTACTTC,CASSLGEFREQYF
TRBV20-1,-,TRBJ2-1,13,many,TGCAGTGCTAGAGATGTGGGGACTAATGAGCAGTTCTTC,CSARDVGTNEQFF
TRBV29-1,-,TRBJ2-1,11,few,TGCAGGGCGGGGTCCTACAATGAGCAGTTCTTC,CRAGSYNEQFF
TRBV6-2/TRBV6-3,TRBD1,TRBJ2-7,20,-,TGTGCCAGCAGTTGGGCCCGGGACAGGGAAAAAGACGGGAGTCCCTACGAGCAGTACTTC,CASSWARDREKDGSPYEQYF
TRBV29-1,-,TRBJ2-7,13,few,TGCAGCGTTATGGGACCTGGGCCATACGAGCAGTACTTC,CSVMGPGPYEQYF
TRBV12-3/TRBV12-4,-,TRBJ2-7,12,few,TGTGCCAGCAGTGTGGGATGGGTCGAGCAGTACTTC,CASSVGWVEQYF
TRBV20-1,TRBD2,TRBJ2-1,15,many,TGCAGTGCTCGCTTACTAGCGGGAGTATTCAATGAGCAGTTCTTC,CSARLLAGVFNEQFF
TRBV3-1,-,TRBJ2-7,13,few,TGTGCCAGCAGCCAAGGAGAAAGCTACGAGCAGTACTTC,CASSQGESYEQYF
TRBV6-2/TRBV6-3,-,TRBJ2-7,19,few,TGTGCCAGCAGTTACTCGAATCTCTCCTCAGGGATCGCCTCCTACGAGCAGTACTTC,CASSYSNLSSGIASYEQYF
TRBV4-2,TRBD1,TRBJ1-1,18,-,TGTGCCAGCAGCCAAGATCACGGGACAGGGCTTCGCGCCACTGAAGCTTTCTTT,CASSQDHGTGLRATEAFF
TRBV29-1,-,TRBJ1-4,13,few,TGCAGCCACCAAGCCGTGTCAGGCGAAAAACTGTTTTTT,CSHQAVSGEKLFF
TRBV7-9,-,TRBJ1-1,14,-,TGTGCCAGCAGCTTGACACCAGGAGACACTGAAGCTTTCTTT,CASSLTPGDTEAFF
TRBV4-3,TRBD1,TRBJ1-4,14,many,TGCGCCAGCAGCGGCGGGACAGGGGGCGAAAAACTGTTTTTT,CASSGGTGGEKLFF
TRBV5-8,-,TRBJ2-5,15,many,TGTGCCAGCAGCTTGTCCCCAGGGAGCCAAGAGACCCAGTACTTC,CASSLSPGSQETQYF
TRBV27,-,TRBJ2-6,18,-,TGTGCCAGCAGTTTAGCGTTTAGTTGGAGCTCTGGGGCCAACGTCCTGACTTTC,CASSLAFSWSSGANVLTF
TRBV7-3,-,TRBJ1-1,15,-,TGTGCCAGCAGCTTGACAGATAACATGAACACTGAAGCTTTCTTT,CASSLTDNMNTEAFF
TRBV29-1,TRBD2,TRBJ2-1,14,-,TGCAGCGTTGAAGAGAGACTAGCGGGCAGGGAGCAGTTCTTC,CSVEERLAGREQFF
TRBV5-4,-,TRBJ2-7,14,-,TGTGCCAGCAGCCCCGTTCCAGGTTCCTACGAGCAGTACTTC,CASSPVPGSYEQYF
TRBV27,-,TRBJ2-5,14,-,TGTGCCAGCAGTTTAAATGAGGGAGGAGAGACCCAGTACTTC,CASSLNEGGETQYF
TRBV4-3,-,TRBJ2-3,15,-,TGCGCCAGCAGCCAAGCGACGGATCCTACAGATACGCAGTATTTT,CASSQATDPTDTQYF
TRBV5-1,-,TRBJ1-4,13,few,TGCGCCAGTCAACAGGGTACTAATGAAAAACTGTTTTTT,CASQQGTNEKLFF
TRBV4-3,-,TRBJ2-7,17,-,TGCGCCAGCAGCCAAGATTGGCTCGACGCTTCGTGGTACGAGCAGTACTTC,CASSQDWLDASWYEQYF
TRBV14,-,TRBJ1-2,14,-,TGTGCCAGCAGCCACACCAGGGAATACTATGGCTACACCTTC,CASSHTREYYGYTF
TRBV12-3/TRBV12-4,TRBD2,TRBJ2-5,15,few,TGTGCCAGCAGTTTGAGTAGCGGGGGCCTCGCGGCCCAGTACTTC,CASSLSSGGLAAQYF
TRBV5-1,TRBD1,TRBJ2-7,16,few,TGCGCCAGCAGCTTACTCCGGGACAGGGGGGCCTACGAGCAGTACTTC,CASSLLRDRGAYEQYF
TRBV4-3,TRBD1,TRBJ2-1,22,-,TGCGCCAGCAGCCAAAGGGGCCCCGGGACAGGGTTCCGTGGGAGCTCCTACAATGAGCAGTTCTTC,CASSQRGPGTGFRGSSYNEQFF
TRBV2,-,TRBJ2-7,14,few,TGTGCCAGCGCCGAAGACATGAGCTCCTACGAGCAGTACTTC,CASAEDMSSYEQYF
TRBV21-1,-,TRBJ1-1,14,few,TGTGCCAGCAGCGAATACGGAAAGAAGACTGAAGCTTTCTTT,CASSEYGKKTEAFF
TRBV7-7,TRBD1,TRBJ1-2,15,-,TGTGCCAGCAGCTGCACCCGGGACAGGGGCCATGGCTACACCTTC,CASSCTRDRGHGYTF
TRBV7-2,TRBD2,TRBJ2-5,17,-,TGTGCCAGCAGCTTACAGGGAACTAGCGGGGGAAGAGAGACCCAGTACTTC,CASSLQGTSGGRETQYF